This TCR beta chain was identified during a study of cytomegalovirus exposure and HLA in healthy donors. As for this clone: Its antigen is currently unknown.

With V trimmed by 4 bases and J by 4 bases, 8 bases remained unmatched. The CDR3 loop spans 15 amino acids. CDR1 is SGHDT and CDR2 is YYEEEE in the germline V gene. Notes on the study in general: Presence/absence analysis assumed near-uniform sequencing depth across donors.

Vbeta (60) and Jbeta (13) primers were used in the PCR. Sequencing was performed with immunoSEQ multiplex PCR; in TCRdb, only in-frame clones are kept and a portion is missing. Here the sample table reports some 76,000 clones. Input material: PBMCs. The chain employs TRBV5-6 and TRBJ1-3, with 7 bases aligning to TRBD1. This clonotype was obtained from a female donor in good health and CMV-seropositive. The CDR3 is CASSPTRDRGNTIYF. The CDR3 DNA follows: TGTGCCAGCAGCCCTACTAGGGACAGAGGAAACACCATATATTTT.